This T cell receptor (beta chain) was identified in a study of resident and recirculating memory T cells in vitiligo. On the study more broadly: Samples were epidermis from two lesional and two nonlesional sites, plus PBMCs.

Between the trimmed V and J ends, which lost 5 bases and 3 bases, there was a span of 10 bases. This CDR3 contains 14 residues. From germline, CDR1 is LNHDA and CDR2 SQIVND (reference sequence). Generated by immunoSEQ multiplex PCR, the TCRdb table keeps only in-frame clones and is missing some. Here the sample spans fewer than 85,000 clones, about 90% being singletons. The chain links TRBV19 to TRBJ2-2, with D perhaps TRBD1 (5 bases). The receptor was derived from a male donor with vitiligo. Sequencing was done on a sample of blood. For the CDR3, the DNA is TGTGCCAGTAGTCAGGGTTGGGACACCGGGGAGCTGTTTTTT. Its translation: CASSQGWDTGELFF.